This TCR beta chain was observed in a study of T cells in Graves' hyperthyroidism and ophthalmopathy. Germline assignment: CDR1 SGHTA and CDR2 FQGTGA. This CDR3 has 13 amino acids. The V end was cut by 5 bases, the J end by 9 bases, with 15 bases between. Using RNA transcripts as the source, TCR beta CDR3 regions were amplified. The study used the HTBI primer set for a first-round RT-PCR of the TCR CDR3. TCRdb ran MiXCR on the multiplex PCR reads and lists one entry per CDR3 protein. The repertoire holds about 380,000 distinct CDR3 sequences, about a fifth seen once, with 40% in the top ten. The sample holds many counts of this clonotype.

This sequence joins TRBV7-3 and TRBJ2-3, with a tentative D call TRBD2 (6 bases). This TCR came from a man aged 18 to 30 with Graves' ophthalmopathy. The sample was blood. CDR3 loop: CASSPGVELTQYF. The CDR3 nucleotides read TGTGCCAGCAGCCCGGGGGTCGAGCTGACGCAGTATTTT.